This T cell receptor beta chain was captured by sequencing in a study of blood T cell repertoires in COVID-19. Profiling relied on immunoSEQ multiplex PCR, and the TCRdb table lists in-frame clones only, not all of them. The sample includes roughly 500,000 clones, roughly 89% of them seen just once. Germline V gene lookup returns CDR1 MNHEY and CDR2 SVGAGI. Germline trimming cut 8 bases from V and 4 bases from J; bases unmatched to any gene: 8. This CDR3 contains 14 residues. The chain combines TRBV6-5 with TRBJ1-5, with 7 bases lining up with TRBD1. The sample taken for sequencing was peripheral blood. The TCR was taken from a man aged 18 to 35 with COVID-19, enrolled during active disease. Here the CDR3 DNA reads TGTGCCAGCGGGGGGACAGCCGAAAATCAGCCCCAGCATTTT. It specifies CASGGTAENQPQHF.